The 4 T cell receptor beta chains below come from one sample, sequenced in a study of blood T cell repertoires in COVID-19. The protocol was immunoSEQ multiplex PCR, while the TCRdb copy is restricted to in-frame clones and leaves out a portion. The sample holds about 200,000 clones, approximately 84% seen once. The sample comprised PBMCs or T cells enriched from blood (not recorded which). Receptors originate from a man between 40 and 49 years old who had recovered from COVID-19.

This chain links TRBV5-4 with TRBJ1-1, with TRBD1 as a possible D gene (5 bases). Trimming removed 2 bases at V and 3 bases at J, with 11 bases between. The CDR3 loop spans 14 amino acids. Germline V lookup: CDR1 SGHNT, CDR2 YYREEE (reference sequence). The CDR3 protein is CASSFQGIDTEAFF. DNA of the CDR3: TGTGCCAGCAGCTTTCAGGGTATCGACACTGAAGCTTTCTTT.

The chain carries TRBV7-2 and TRBJ1-2; possibly TRBD1 for D (6 bases). Germline lookup yields CDR1 SGHTA and CDR2 FQGNSA. V shed 1 base and J shed 7 bases, with 19 bases lying between them. The CDR3 extends over 16 amino acids. CDR3 coding DNA: TGTGCCAGCAGCTTAGTCGGGTCAGGGGAGTTAGGTGGCTACACCTTC. Translated: CASSLVGSGELGGYTF.

The V gene is TRBV6-4, the J gene TRBJ2-6, with D uncertain. Germline V gene lookup returns CDR1 MRHNA and CDR2 SNTAGT. The V and J ends lost 0 bases and 1 base respectively, with 7 bases between them. This CDR3 spans 16 amino acids. The CDR3 sequence: CASSDSSVSGANVLTF. CDR3 DNA: TGTGCCAGCAGTGACTCATCAGTATCTGGGGCCAACGTCCTGACTTTC.

The chain has TRBV21-1 and TRBJ1-1. TRBV21-1 is a listed pseudogene. This CDR3 has 15 residues. The CDR3 DNA sequence: TGTGCCAGCAGCAAAGCGGCGGGGGGTGACACTGAAGCTTTCTTT. Translation gives CASSKAAGGDTEAFF.